The present entry profiles one TCR beta chain with its context. The data derive from a study of blood T cell repertoires in COVID-19. Study-wide background: Sample material is recorded as cDNA or gDNA derived from T cells, B-cell-depleted T cells, or PBMCs.

As processed by the authors: How many nucleated cells were present was estimated from reference gene primer amplification. Using immunoSEQ multiplex PCR, the repertoire was profiled, and TCRdb retains in-frame clones only, with some absent. V, J and clone size were drawn from that table, and D and trimming were deduced from the DNA. This sample carries roughly 80,000 clones, 65% to 85% of them seen once, and the ten largest clones take roughly 3.5%. The trim removed 10 bases at V and 5 bases at J, leaving 4 bases unmatched. CDR1 MNHEY and CDR2 SVGAGI come from the germline V gene. This CDR3 contains 12 residues.

V usage is TRBV6-5 and J usage is TRBJ1-2; 10 nucleotides line up with TRBD1. The TCR originated in a man over 45 with acute or convalescent COVID-19. Sequenced input: peripheral blood. The CDR3 is CATRTGGYGYTF. DNA of the CDR3: TGTGCCACTAGGACAGGGGGTTATGGCTACACCTTC.